What follows are 18 T cell receptor beta chains derived from one specimen sequenced in a study of shared clonotypes between healthy human individuals. The data were produced by immunoSEQ multiplex PCR, yet TCRdb's version contains in-frame clones alone and is incomplete. The profile shows roughly 490,000 clones, roughly 85% of them singletons. The sample was PBMCs. These receptors originate from a woman aged 40 to 50 in good health. Some clones in this sample may be carry-over from other donors' samples.

CDR3 in amino acids: CASSSSEGGNTIYF. CDR3 nucleotide sequence: TGTGCCAGCAGCAGCAGTGAGGGTGGAAACACCATATATTTT. This chain links TRBV7-9 with TRBJ1-3; D not certain. V lost 5 bases to trimming and J lost 3 bases, with 11 bases between them. The CDR3 is 14 amino acids. The germline V gene has CDR1 SEHNR and CDR2 FQNEAQ (reference sequence).

The chain carries TRBV4-3 and TRBJ2-3, with D tentatively TRBD2 (6 bases). The germline gives CDR1 LGHNA, CDR2 YSLEER. The CDR3 has 16 residues. V lost 0 bases to trimming and J lost 5 bases, with 15 bases between them. CDR3 DNA: TGCGCCAGCAGCCAAGACTCCGGCCGGGGGATAGATACGCAGTATTTT. It codes for CASSQDSGRGIDTQYF.

The rearrangement links TRBV9 to TRBJ2-7, with 12 bases identical to TRBD2. This CDR3 has 14 amino acids. The junction had 3 bases not matched to a gene; V was cut back by 2 bases and J by 6 bases. The germline CDR1 and CDR2 sequences are SGDLS and YYNGEE. The chain's CDR3 is CASSVLLAGGEQYF. CDR3 in DNA: TGTGCCAGCAGCGTTTTACTAGCGGGAGGCGAGCAGTACTTC. The complete variable domain, with remaining parts taken from reference TRBV9 and TRBJ2-7, reads DSGVTQTPKHLITATGQRVTLRCSPRSGDLSVYWYQQSLDQGLQFLIQYYNGEERAKGNILERFSAQQFPDLHSELNLSSLELGDSALYFCASSVLLAGGEQYFGPGTRLTVT.

V and J are TRBV18 and TRBJ2-7, with 8 bases fitting TRBD2. The CDR3 totals 15 residues. Germline V gene lookup returns CDR1 KGHSH and CDR2 LQKENI. V lost 3 bases, J lost 4 bases, and 8 bases stayed unmatched. CDR3 in amino acids: CASSPPGRGEYEQYF. CDR3 sequence (DNA): TGTGCCAGCTCACCTCCCGGGAGGGGCGAATACGAGCAGTACTTC.

This clone was counted once. The chain uses TRBV2 and TRBJ2-2; D is tentatively TRBD1 or TRBD2 (5 bases each). Trimming stripped 2 bases from V and 4 bases from J, with 17 bases between. The CDR3 sequence is 17 residues long. Germline V gives CDR1 SNHLY, CDR2 FYNNEI. CDR3 sequence reads: CASSERGGGPLTGELFF. CDR3 DNA: TGTGCCAGCAGTGAAAGGGGCGGAGGTCCCCTCACCGGGGAGCTGTTTTTT.

Notes on this clone: Other nucleotide sequences in the sample specify the same CDR3. The CDR3 here is CASSLGQGPYEQYF. In DNA, the CDR3 is TGCGCCAGCAGCTTGGGGCAGGGTCCCTACGAGCAGTACTTC. The chain uses TRBV5-1 and TRBJ2-7; tentative D call: TRBD1 (5 bases). Germline values: CDR1 SGHRS, CDR2 YFSETQ. The CDR3 covers 14 residues. V was shortened by 0 bases and J by 2 bases, with 9 bases between the two germline ends.

The chain couples TRBV27 to TRBJ2-5; 9 bases are a match to TRBD1. V lost 4 bases to trimming and J lost 12 bases; unmatched junction nucleotides: 15. CDR3 size: 15 residues. Germline values: CDR1 MNHEY, CDR2 SMNVEV (reference sequence). The CDR3 region has the DNA TGTGCCAGCAGTTCCCTCTCCGGACAGGGGAGAATAAAGTACTTC. This sequence encodes CASSSLSGQGRIKYF.

Concerning this clone itself: A far larger clone is only one base removed, so a read error is likely. The V and J genes are TRBV7-3 and TRBJ2-1; TRBD2 aligns across 9 bases. Germline lookup yields CDR1 SGHTA and CDR2 FQGTGA. This CDR3 has 15 amino acids. The CDR3 nucleotides read TGTGCCAGCAGCTTTAGCGGGAGCTCCTACAATGAGCGGTTCTTC. This codes for CASSFSGSSYNERFF.

The rearrangement uses TRBV28 and TRBJ2-7, with 7 positions matching TRBD2. This CDR3 comprises 12 residues. Per germline, CDR1 MDHEN and CDR2 SYDVKM. V lost 6 bases and J lost 5; bases outside the gene matches: 4. This CDR3 reads CASRYGRDEQYF. DNA of the CDR3: TGTGCCAGCAGATATGGGAGGGACGAGCAGTACTTC.

V is TRBV7-2 and J is TRBJ2-1; 9 bases map to TRBD1. The V gene end was trimmed by 3 bases and the J gene end by 3 bases; junction bases not matched to a gene: 3. The CDR3 is 15 amino acids. Germline values: CDR1 SGHTA, CDR2 FQGNSA. CDR3 nucleotide sequence: TGTGCCAGCAGCTTTTCGGGACAGGGCTACAATGAGCAGTTCTTC. It specifies CASSFSGQGYNEQFF.

V gene TRBV28 combines with J gene TRBJ2-1; D uncertain. Germline CDR1 is MDHEN and CDR2 is SYDVKM. The CDR3 totals 12 residues. V lost 6 bases and J 2 bases, leaving 5 bases between the germline ends. The CDR3 is CASRATYNEQFF. The DNA of the CDR3 is TGTGCCAGCAGGGCTACCTACAATGAGCAGTTCTTC.

This clone was picked up one time. CDR3 DNA: TGTGCCAGCAGTTTAGCGGGTGGCGGTGAGACCCAGTACTTC. It yields the protein CASSLAGGGETQYF. The rearrangement links TRBV27 to TRBJ2-5; possible D gene TRBD2, 5 bases. Looked up from germline, CDR1 is MNHEY and CDR2 is SMNVEV (reference sequence). Between the trimmed V and J ends, which lost 2 bases and 5 bases, there was a span of 12 bases. This CDR3 has 14 residues.

The J gene is TRBJ1-5, the V gene TRBV6-1; possible D gene TRBD1, 5 bases. This CDR3 region has 17 residues. The germline V gene has CDR1 MNHNS and CDR2 SASEGT. V lost 0 bases and J 1 base, leaving 13 bases between the germline ends. CDR3 DNA sequence: TGTGCCAGCAGTGAAGCCATTTTCGGGGCAAGCAATCAGCCCCAGCATTTT. Translation: CASSEAIFGASNQPQHF.

The genes are TRBV28 and TRBJ1-1; perhaps TRBD1 as D (6 bases). The CDR3 runs 14 residues. Trimming left V 5 bases short and J 4 bases short, with 14 bases between. Germline CDR1 reads MDHEN; CDR2 reads SYDVKM. In DNA, the CDR3 is TGTGCCAGCAGTCCCCACAGGGAGGCCACTGAAGCTTTCTTT. Encoded protein: CASSPHREATEAFF.

This clone occurred many times. The rearrangement joins TRBV29-1 to TRBJ2-1, with a weak D call TRBD2 (6 bases). V was pared by 5 bases and J by 4 bases, with 12 bases between. In germline, CDR1 is SQVTM, CDR2 ANQGSEA. The CDR3 runs 13 residues. CDR3 amino acids: CSVSTRSYNEQFF. The CDR3 DNA follows: TGCAGCGTTTCGACTAGATCTTACAATGAGCAGTTCTTC.

This clone appeared a few times. The J gene is TRBJ2-3, the V gene TRBV6-1, with 11 bases aligning to TRBD1. V shed 2 bases, J shed 6 bases, and the junction held 4 bases outside the gene matches. The CDR3 length is 15 residues. The germline V gene has CDR1 MNHNS and CDR2 SASEGT. The CDR3 here is CASSELDRGPDTQYF. The CDR3 coding sequence is TGTGCCAGCAGTGAACTGGACAGGGGGCCTGATACGCAGTATTTT.

In this sample, this clone turned up many times. V and J are TRBV5-6 and TRBJ1-2, with D unresolved. The CDR3 contains 13 residues. The germline CDR1 and CDR2 sequences are SGHDT and YYEEEE. The V and J ends lost 6 bases and 5 bases respectively, with 14 bases between them. In DNA form, the CDR3 reads TGTGCCAGCACGTCCTACGGGTTGTATGGCTACACCTTC. Translation: CASTSYGLYGYTF. Full variable domain (remainder filled in from reference TRBV5-6 and TRBJ1-2): DAGVTQSPTHLIKTRGQQVTLRCSPKSGHDTVSWYQQALGQGPQFIFQYYEEEERQRGNFPDRFSGHQFPNYSSELNVNALLLGDSALYLCASTSYGLYGYTFGSGTRLTVV.

This chain uses TRBV2 with TRBJ1-2; 8 nucleotides agree with TRBD1. The CDR3 is made up of 14 amino acids. After removal of 8 bases from V and 3 bases from J, the junction contained 8 bases not matched to a gene. CDR1 is SNHLY, CDR2 FYNNEI, per germline. Here the CDR3 DNA reads TGTGCCAGCTCCAGACAGGGGTTTGACTATGGCTACACCTTC. Its protein is CASSRQGFDYGYTF.